One sample yielded the 21 T cell receptor beta chains listed below, sequenced in a study of blood T cell repertoires in COVID-19. Libraries were prepared by immunoSEQ multiplex PCR; TCRdb keeps only in-frame clonotypes and omits some of them. Counted here are 300,000 or so clones, over 75% occurring once; the ten biggest clones make up around 8%. The sample taken for sequencing was peripheral blood. These receptors all come from a woman in her fifties or sixties who had recovered from COVID-19.

The rearrangement uses TRBV7-9 and TRBJ2-7; the D is unclear. The CDR3 extends over 14 amino acids. Germline loops: CDR1 SEHNR, CDR2 FQNEAQ (reference sequence). Trimming stripped 1 base from V and 0 bases from J, with 7 bases between. CDR3 DNA sequence: TGTGCCAGCAGCTTAGACTATCACTCCTACGAGCAGTACTTC. This translates into CASSLDYHSYEQYF.

V and J are TRBV4-1 and TRBJ2-5, with TRBD2 identical over 10 bases. There are 18 residues in the CDR3. V shed 4 bases and J 2 bases; nucleotides not matched to a gene: 13. CDR1 and CDR2 from the germline V gene are MGHRA and YSYEKL. The CDR3 loop reads CASSRLRTQRGGQETQYF. The CDR3 nucleotides are TGCGCCAGCAGCCGACTACGGACCCAGCGGGGGGGACAAGAGACCCAGTACTTC.

In regard to this clone: One end of the junction does not line up with germline, which may come from a read error. The chain combines TRBV2 with TRBJ2-5; D is perhaps TRBD2 (7 bases). Germline V gene lookup returns CDR1 SNHLY and CDR2 FYNNEI. The CDR3 is made up of 15 amino acids. CDR3 protein: CASSVLTGRAEIQYF. The CDR3 DNA sequence: TGTGCCAGCAGTGTTTTAACAGGGAGGGCAGAGATCCAGTACTTC.

This clone has only a few counts. V usage is TRBV9 and J usage is TRBJ2-7; D is ambiguous. CDR1 is SGDLS and CDR2 is YYNGEE in the germline V gene. Trimming took 0 bases from V and 8 from J, leaving 18 bases between them. The CDR3 has 15 amino acids. The CDR3 here is CASSVDRVGAGKQYF. In DNA, the CDR3 is TGTGCCAGCAGCGTAGACCGGGTAGGAGCCGGAAAGCAGTACTTC.

The CDR3 DNA reads TGTGCCAGCAGCGTAGCCTTGGGGGGGAGAGAAGCTTTCTTT. Residues: CASSVALGGREAFF. The chain joins TRBV9 to TRBJ1-1; D possibly corresponds to TRBD1 (5 bases). Looked up from germline, CDR1 is SGDLS and CDR2 is YYNGEE. The CDR3 contains 14 residues. The V gene lost 0 bases and the J gene lost 8 bases, with 14 bases spanning the gap.

The gene calls are TRBV14 and TRBJ1-2; 9 bases agree with TRBD1. Germline CDR1 is SGHDN and CDR2 is FVKESK. This CDR3 region has 17 residues. With V trimmed by 4 bases and J by 1 base, 10 bases remained unmatched. The CDR3 nucleotides are TGTGCCAGCAGCCGACACGGGACAGGGTTAATTAACTATGGCTACACCTTC. Amino acid sequence: CASSRHGTGLINYGYTF.

The rearrangement uses TRBV7-2 and TRBJ2-7; D unresolved. V lost 5 bases and J lost 3, with 5 bases in between. CDR3 size: 11 residues. Germline CDR1 reads SGHTA; CDR2 reads FQGNSA. The DNA of the CDR3 is TGTGCCAGCAGCCAACACTACGAGCAGTACTTC. Residues: CASSQHYEQYF.

V usage is TRBV14 and J usage is TRBJ1-2; weak D call: TRBD1 (5 bases). CDR1 is SGHDN, CDR2 FVKESK, per germline. V gave up 4 bases and J gave up 4 bases, with 13 bases separating them. This CDR3 is built from 14 residues. As DNA, the CDR3 is TGTGCCAGCAGCCGCTCAAGGGGAATCTATGGCTACACCTTC. Protein product: CASSRSRGIYGYTF.

This clone has a single count. The V call is TRBV4-3, the J call TRBJ1-2; TRBD1 matches 9 bases. The CDR3 totals 19 residues. Germline CDR1 and CDR2: LGHNA and YSLEER. Trimming cost V 0 bases and J 3 bases; bases outside gene matches: 14. The CDR3: CASSQESLLDRGFDYGYTF. The CDR3 DNA reads as TGCGCCAGCAGCCAAGAAAGTCTCTTAGACAGGGGGTTTGACTATGGCTACACCTTC.

The J gene is TRBJ2-7, the V gene TRBV18; a possible D gene is TRBD1 (8 bases). The V end lost 1 base, the J end lost 5 bases, and 12 bases lay between the germline ends. The CDR3 is made up of 14 amino acids. CDR1 KGHSH and CDR2 LQKENI come from the germline V gene. The CDR3 sequence: CASSPRTGRDEQYF. CDR3 coding DNA: TGTGCCAGCTCACCACGGACAGGGAGGGACGAGCAGTACTTC.

About this clone: The same CDR3 is also encoded by other DNA sequences in this sample. The gene calls are TRBV6-5 and TRBJ1-2, with 11 bases matching TRBD1. Germline V lookup: CDR1 MNHEY, CDR2 SVGAGI. CDR3 size: 12 residues. V was clipped by 8 bases and J by 4 bases; unmatched bases: 0. CDR3 protein: CASGQGAYGYTF. The CDR3 DNA is TGTGCCAGCGGACAGGGGGCCTATGGCTACACCTTC.

The genes are TRBV10-3 and TRBJ1-2; possible D gene TRBD1, 6 bases. This CDR3 contains 15 residues. CDR1 is ENHRY and CDR2 is SYGVKD in the germline V gene. Trimming stripped 2 bases from V and 3 bases from J, with 13 bases between. CDR3 DNA: TGTGCCATCAGTGAGGGCAGCAGGGGAGACTATGGCTACACCTTC. Its protein is CAISEGSRGDYGYTF.

The chain links TRBV7-2 to TRBJ2-7; D gene ambiguous. The ends were cut back, 5 bases at V and 0 bases at J, with 11 bases in the middle. This CDR3 has 14 residues. CDR1 SGHTA and CDR2 FQGNSA come from the germline V gene. The CDR3 sequence is CASSARSSSYEQYF. The CDR3 DNA sequence: TGTGCCAGCAGCGCTCGTTCGAGCTCCTACGAGCAGTACTTC.

V usage is TRBV27 and J usage is TRBJ1-6; D ambiguous. V was pared by 5 bases and J by 5 bases, with 10 bases between. This CDR3 comprises 14 residues. CDR1 MNHEY and CDR2 SMNVEV come from the germline V gene (reference sequence). This CDR3 is CASSPRHNNSPLHF. The CDR3 region has the DNA TGTGCCAGCAGTCCACGACATAATAATTCACCCCTCCACTTT.

The chain carries TRBV6-5 and TRBJ1-2; 8 bases agree with TRBD1. This CDR3 is 15 amino acids long. The germline gives CDR1 MNHEY, CDR2 SVGAGI. J was trimmed by 4 bases and V by 6 bases; bases with no gene match: 10. DNA of the CDR3: TGTGCCAGCAGATATCAAGGACAGGGAGGCTATGGCTACACCTTC. Translated, it gives CASRYQGQGGYGYTF.

A single count supports this clone. The chain has TRBV24-1 and TRBJ1-4, with TRBD1 matching 8 bases. The CDR3 consists of 17 residues. The trim removed 4 bases at V and 8 bases at J, leaving 14 bases unmatched. The germline V gene has CDR1 KGHDR and CDR2 SFDVKD. This chain's CDR3 is CATSETRQGRIKEKLFF. The CDR3 DNA sequence: TGTGCCACCAGTGAAACCCGACAGGGGCGAATAAAGGAAAAACTGTTTTTT.

The chain is built from TRBV5-1 and TRBJ2-1; D may be TRBD2 (5 bases). CDR1 is SGHRS and CDR2 is YFSETQ in the germline V gene. The length of the CDR3 is 14 residues. Deletions cut 6 bases from V and 5 bases from J, with 15 bases between. CDR3 in amino acids: CASTLSTGNNEQFF. The CDR3 region has the DNA TGCGCCAGCACCCTATCGACGGGAAACAATGAGCAGTTCTTC.

The CDR3 DNA reads TGTGCCAGCAGTTACTCGGGGGGGATGAACACTGAAGCTTTCTTT. Encoded protein: CASSYSGGMNTEAFF. This chain links TRBV6-6 with TRBJ1-1; perhaps TRBD1 as D (5 bases). V lost 0 bases, J lost 0 bases, and 8 bases lay in between. This CDR3 has 15 amino acids. Germline loops: CDR1 MNHNY, CDR2 SVGAGI (reference sequence).

The CDR3 nucleotides are TGCGCCAGCAGCCAAGGTAGGACTAGCGGATACGAGCAGTACTTC. It translates to CASSQGRTSGYEQYF. The rearrangement uses TRBV4-3 and TRBJ2-7, with 10 bases fitting TRBD2. In germline, CDR1 is LGHNA, CDR2 YSLEER. CDR3 length equals 15 residues. The V segment lost 1 base and the J segment 4 bases; nucleotides outside the gene matches: 4.

This clone was observed a single time. V usage is TRBV6-6 and J usage is TRBJ2-1; 12 bases match TRBD2. V trimming: 6 bases; J trimming: 1 base; junction bases outside the gene matches: 4. The CDR3 extends over 16 amino acids. Germline V gives CDR1 MNHNY, CDR2 SVGAGI (reference sequence). CDR3 region: CASSPTSGRSYNEQFF. CDR3 nucleotides: TGTGCCAGCAGCCCAACTAGCGGGAGGTCCTACAATGAGCAGTTCTTC.

The rearrangement joins TRBV11-3 to TRBJ2-3, with D perhaps matching TRBD1 (5 bases). The CDR3 runs to 14 residues. The V and J ends lost 1 base and 5 bases respectively, with 10 bases between them. CDR1 is SGHNT and CDR2 is YENEEA in the germline V gene. The CDR3 loop reads CASSLGQGKDTQYF. The CDR3, as DNA: TGTGCCAGCAGCTTAGGCCAGGGAAAAGATACGCAGTATTTT.